These 20 T cell receptor beta chains originate from one sample sequenced in a study of blood T cell repertoires in COVID-19. Sequenced by immunoSEQ multiplex PCR; TCRdb stores in-frame clones only, minus some. This table has over 200,000 clones, about 89% appearing once. The sequenced material came from PBMCs or T cells enriched from blood (not recorded which). The receptors shown here come from a human donor in a cohort exposed to, infected with or recovered from COVID-19 (not recorded which). The donor label of this sample is uncertain.

V gene TRBV7-8 combines with J gene TRBJ1-5; D unresolved. V gave up 5 bases and J gave up 9 bases, with 11 bases separating them. Germline CDR1 and CDR2: SGHVS and FQNEAQ. This CDR3 is 12 amino acids long. The CDR3: CASSLRRRPQHF. The CDR3 DNA follows: TGTGCCAGCAGCCTAAGGCGGCGGCCCCAGCATTTT.

The chain joins TRBV2 to TRBJ1-6; possible D gene TRBD1, 5 bases. The CDR3 length is 14 residues. The V gene's germline CDR1 is SNHLY and CDR2 FYNNEI. The ends were cut back, 3 bases at V and 10 bases at J, with 13 bases in the middle. Here the CDR3 DNA reads TGTGCCAGCAGTGAGGAGTCAAGGGGCTCACCCCTCCACTTT. Its translation: CASSEESRGSPLHF.

The chain uses TRBV7-3 and TRBJ2-1; possible D gene TRBD1, 7 bases. Trimming cost V 0 bases and J 8 bases, with 11 bases left between them. CDR1 and CDR2 (germline): SGHTA, FQGTGA. This CDR3 has 14 residues. The DNA for the CDR3 is TGTGCCAGCAGCTTAACGGCGGGGACAGATGAGCAGTTCTTC. Protein product: CASSLTAGTDEQFF.

The J gene is TRBJ1-2, the V gene TRBV6-5; the match to TRBD1 covers 8 bases. The CDR3 extends over 14 amino acids. The germline gives CDR1 MNHEY, CDR2 SVGAGI. Trimming at V came to 6 bases and at J to 3 bases, leaving 6 bases not matched to a gene. The CDR3 nucleotides are TGTGCCAGCAGGAAACAGGGGGGCGACTATGGCTACACCTTC. Its translation: CASRKQGGDYGYTF.

V and J are TRBV7-8 and TRBJ1-4, with TRBD1 as a possible D gene (6 bases). Trimming cost V 1 base and J 3 bases, with 21 bases left between them. The CDR3 consists of 19 residues. CDR1 is SGHVS and CDR2 is FQNEAQ in the germline V gene. The CDR3 sequence: CASSLDPGGLGWSNEKLFF. The CDR3 DNA is TGTGCCAGCAGCTTAGATCCGGGGGGCCTGGGTTGGTCTAATGAAAAACTGTTTTTT. Full variable domain (rest looked up from reference TRBV7-8 and TRBJ1-4): GAGVSQSPRYKVAKRGQDVALRCDPISGHVSLFWYQQALGQGPEFLTYFQNEAQLDKSGLPSDRFFAERPEGSVSTLKIQRTQQEDSAVYLCASSLDPGGLGWSNEKLFFGSGTQLSVL.

The chain links TRBV29-1 to TRBJ2-5; 8 bases are a match to TRBD2. J gave up 3 bases and V 7 bases, and 10 bases lay outside the gene matches. The CDR3 contains 14 residues. Germline assignment: CDR1 SQVTM and CDR2 ANQGSEA. CDR3 in DNA: TGCAGCGCCATGCGGGGGGCTCCCAAAGAGACCCAGTACTTC. This translates into CSAMRGAPKETQYF.

The J gene is TRBJ1-2, the V gene TRBV4-1; TRBD1 matches 9 bases. CDR3 length: 15 amino acids. The germline V gene encodes CDR1 MGHRA and CDR2 YSYEKL. The ends lost 2 bases at V and 3 bases at J; junction bases unmatched: 4. The CDR3, as DNA: TGCGCCAGCAGCCAACCGGGACAGGGTGACTATGGCTACACCTTC. This translates into CASSQPGQGDYGYTF.

This chain links TRBV4-2 with TRBJ2-1; tentative D call: TRBD1 (6 bases). The CDR3 contains 15 residues. The germline gives CDR1 LGHNA, CDR2 YNFKEQ. V gave up 0 bases and J gave up 5 bases, with 11 bases separating them. The CDR3 bases are TGTGCCAGCAGCCAAGATCAGGGGCTGGACAATGAGCAGTTCTTC. Its translation is CASSQDQGLDNEQFF.

This chain links TRBV7-8 with TRBJ2-1; the D is unclear. The germline gives CDR1 SGHVS, CDR2 FQNEAQ. The CDR3 contains 12 residues. V was clipped by 6 bases and J by 7 bases, with 10 bases between them. The CDR3 DNA reads TGTGCCAGCAGTCTACTCAGGAATGAGCAGTTCTTC. Its translation is CASSLLRNEQFF.

The CDR3 spells CASSPGGTSGYEQYF. The CDR3 bases are TGCGCCAGCAGCCCCGGCGGGACTAGCGGATACGAGCAGTACTTC. The V and J genes are TRBV5-1 and TRBJ2-7, with 11 positions matching TRBD2. This CDR3 is 15 amino acids long. Germline V gene sequence: CDR1 SGHRS, CDR2 YFSETQ. Trimming at V came to 4 bases and at J to 4 bases, leaving 7 bases not matched to a gene.

This clone occurred once. The identical CDR3 is also encoded by other nucleotide sequences in the sample. The chain employs TRBV12-3 or TRBV12-4 and TRBJ1-2, with D perhaps matching TRBD1 (6 bases). The CDR3 is 12 residues long. The ends were cut back, 3 bases at V and 7 bases at J, with 9 bases in the middle. CDR3 sequence reads: CASSFLGGGYTF. The CDR3 DNA reads as TGTGCCAGCAGTTTCTTAGGGGGTGGCTACACCTTC.

This clone turned up a few times. The chain combines TRBV4-3 with TRBJ2-2, with a tentative D call TRBD2 (5 bases). Germline CDR1 LGHNA, CDR2 YSLEER. Trimming took 0 bases from V and 0 from J, leaving 17 bases between them. This CDR3 spans 19 amino acids. The CDR3 coding sequence is TGCGCCAGCAGCCAAGAATGGGGTGGAGGCAGCGCGAACACCGGGGAGCTGTTTTTT. This codes for CASSQEWGGGSANTGELFF.

This chain connects TRBV5-5 to TRBJ1-2; 8 bases fit TRBD1. V trimming: 4 bases; J trimming: 4 bases; junction bases outside the gene matches: 6. Germline CDR1 SGHKS, CDR2 YYEKEE (reference sequence). The CDR3 has 14 amino acids. The CDR3 region is CASSLDDRGYGYTF. The CDR3 DNA reads TGTGCCAGCAGCCTAGACGACAGGGGCTATGGCTACACCTTC.

The genes are TRBV24-1 and TRBJ2-1, with TRBD1 identical over 10 bases. Per germline, CDR1 KGHDR and CDR2 SFDVKD. The junction had 10 bases not matched to a gene; V was cut back by 6 bases and J by 6 bases. The CDR3 length is 16 residues. Here the CDR3 reads CATSQPGTGASNEQFF. The CDR3 coding sequence is TGTGCCACCAGTCAACCCGGGACAGGGGCTTCCAATGAGCAGTTCTTC.

This chain links TRBV4-3 with TRBJ2-1; 9 bases match TRBD1. Germline V gene data show CDR1 as LGHNA and CDR2 as YSLEER. Trimming cost V 4 bases and J 9 bases; bases outside gene matches: 4. The CDR3 sequence is 13 residues long. CDR3 sequence (DNA): TGCGCCAGCAGCCCAGGACAGGGGAGTGAGCAGTTCTTC. Protein: CASSPGQGSEQFF.

This clone is a singleton in its sample. V is TRBV25-1 and J is TRBJ1-4; D is unclear. The CDR3 has 15 amino acids. V lost 1 base and J 0 bases, leaving 6 bases between the germline ends. Germline CDR1 and CDR2: MGHDK and SYGVNS. CDR3 region: CASSESGATNEKLFF. The CDR3 DNA sequence: TGTGCCAGCAGTGAATCCGGGGCAACTAATGAAAAACTGTTTTTT.

The chain has TRBV30 and TRBJ2-3; the D gene is possibly TRBD2 (6 bases). The CDR3 has 14 residues. Looked up from germline, CDR1 is GTSNPN and CDR2 is SVGIG (reference sequence). V lost 3 bases, J lost 2 bases, and 12 bases lay in between. CDR3 bases: TGTGCCTGGAGGGGGGGATGGGACACAGATACGCAGTATTTT. Protein sequence: CAWRGGWDTDTQYF.

The chain has TRBV27 and TRBJ1-5; no clear D. Germline CDR1 MNHEY, CDR2 SMNVEV (reference sequence). The CDR3 loop spans 16 amino acids. V gave up 5 bases and J gave up 1 base, with 15 bases separating them. The CDR3 region has the DNA TGTGCCAGCAGTCCCCGCCCCTCTGAGAGCAATCAGCCCCAGCATTTT. It codes for CASSPRPSESNQPQHF.

The chain is built from TRBV29-1 and TRBJ1-2; D is unresolved. Germline assignment: CDR1 SQVTM and CDR2 ANQGSEA. CDR3 length: 12 residues. The ends were cut back, 7 bases at V and 1 base at J, with 10 bases in the middle. The CDR3 region has the DNA TGCAGCGCCCTATTGGTTAACTATGGCTACACCTTC. Translating it yields CSALLVNYGYTF.

This chain connects TRBV5-1 to TRBJ2-5; TRBD2 agrees at 7 bases. CDR1 SGHRS and CDR2 YFSETQ come from the germline V gene. The junction had 5 bases not matched to a gene; V was cut back by 5 bases and J by 4 bases. The CDR3 sequence is 13 residues long. CDR3: CASRGGSVETQYF. The CDR3 nucleotides are TGCGCCAGCAGGGGGGGGTCGGTAGAGACCCAGTACTTC.